This TCR beta chain was recorded in a study of metastatic and nonmetastatic thyroid tumors. For the study at large: From malignant and benign thyroid patients, repertoires in blood and in tumor or nodule tissue were compared.

In this sample, this clone turned up many times. What it binds is not known. As originally analysed: The authors used CDR3 differences across clinicopathological groups to build a distant-metastasis classifier for papillary thyroid cancer. TCRdb reprocessed the PCR reads using MiXCR. For this entry, the V and J calls and clone size follow TCRdb and not the study's own pipeline. The sample records 20,000 to 30,000 clones, about an eighth being singletons. This CDR3 has 11 amino acids. V was clipped by 5 bases and J by 2 bases, with 4 bases between them. Germline lookup yields CDR1 SGHTA and CDR2 FQGTGA. Not a single patient had been given any form of treatment at any point before undergoing thyroid surgery. Study-wide findings and caveats: The study reportedly found significantly higher TCR beta diversity in malignant thyroid tumors than benign nodules, in blood and tumor.

V usage is TRBV7-3 and J usage is TRBJ2-7; D call uncertain. Sequenced input: blood. The TCR originated in a female donor with papillary thyroid cancer or a benign thyroid nodule (not recorded which). Some clones in this sample may be carry-over from other donors' samples. The chain's CDR3 is CASSLTYEQYF. CDR3 in DNA: TGTGCCAGCAGCCTTACCTACGAGCAGTACTTC.